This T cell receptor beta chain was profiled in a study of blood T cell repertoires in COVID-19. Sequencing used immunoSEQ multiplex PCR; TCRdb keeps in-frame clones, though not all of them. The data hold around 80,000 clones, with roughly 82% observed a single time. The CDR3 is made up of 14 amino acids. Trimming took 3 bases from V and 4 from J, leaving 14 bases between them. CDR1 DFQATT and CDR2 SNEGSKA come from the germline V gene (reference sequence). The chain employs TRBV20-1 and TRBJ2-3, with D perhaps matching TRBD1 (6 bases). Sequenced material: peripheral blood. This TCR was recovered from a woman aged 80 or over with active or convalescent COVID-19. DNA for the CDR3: TGCAGTGCTAGTAAGGCAGGGGCGGCAGATACGCAGTATTTT. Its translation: CSASKAGAADTQYF.